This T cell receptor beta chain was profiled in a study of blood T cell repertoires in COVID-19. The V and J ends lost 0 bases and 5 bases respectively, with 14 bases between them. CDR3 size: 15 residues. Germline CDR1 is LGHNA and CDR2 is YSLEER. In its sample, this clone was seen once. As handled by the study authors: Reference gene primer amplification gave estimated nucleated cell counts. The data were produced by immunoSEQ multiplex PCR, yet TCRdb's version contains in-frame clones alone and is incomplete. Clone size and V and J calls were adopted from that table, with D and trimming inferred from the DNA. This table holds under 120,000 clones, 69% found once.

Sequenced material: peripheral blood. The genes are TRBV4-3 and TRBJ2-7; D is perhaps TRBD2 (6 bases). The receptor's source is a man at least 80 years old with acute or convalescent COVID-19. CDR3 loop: CASSQDPYGSDEQYF. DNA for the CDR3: TGCGCCAGCAGCCAAGATCCATACGGGAGTGACGAGCAGTACTTC.